The T cell receptor beta chain under discussion was sequenced for a study of blood T cell repertoires in COVID-19 (TCRdb year 2020). For the study in its entirety: The collaborator samples originated in the United States, Italy and Spain and spanned the acute and convalescent phases of COVID-19. The prospective study material was composed of cDNA or gDNA derived from T cells, B-cell-depleted T cells, or PBMCs. The dataset comprised deeply sampled blood TCRbeta repertoires from subjects exposed to, actively infected with, or recovered from COVID-19. The repertoires were released in a freely available public database intended as a resource for research on the immune response to SARS-CoV-2. Samples were obtained from the ongoing ImmuneRACE study (first 160 participants) and from over 1,000 subjects provided by 6 global collaborators. The sample metadata nearly always contained a de-identified subject ID, COVID-19 status, age in years and sex. Where available, HLA class I and class II types were taken from metadata supplied by the sample provider and were not determined by assay-based typing.

In the case of this clone: The specificity of this receptor is unknown. The record has no base qualities; no much larger clone is one base away.

Overall study results and their limits: The amount of clinical and demographic metadata varied by source and participant and was provided uncurated.

Whole blood was collected in K2EDTA tubes by collaborating institutions according to the institutions' own protocols. For TCRbeta analysis, collaborators shipped samples in one of three forms: frozen whole blood, isolated PBMCs, or DNA extracted from either of those sample types. TCRbeta CDR3 regions were amplified from genomic DNA by means of the immunoSEQ Assay, a bias-controlled multiplex PCR. The source study handled its data this way. The number of nucleated cells in each sample was estimated by amplification of reference gene primers within the assay. Sequence reads were collapsed and filtered to measure the absolute abundance of every unique TCRbeta CDR3 rearrangement. For each sample, productive Simpson clonality was calculated by taking the square root of Simpson's diversity index across productive rearrangements. The immuneACCESS repertoire file appears here via TCRdb, limited to in-frame rearrangements. These files lack a portion of the clones; in checked studies, under half of the deficit traces to unresolved V genes, and the cause of the others is not known. V, J and clone size were drawn from that table, and D and trimming were deduced from the DNA. The sample table shows under 350,000 clones, and about nine tenths are seen once. Roughly 2.3% of the sample goes to the ten largest clones.

In the germline V gene, CDR1 corresponds to KGHSH and CDR2 to LQKENI. V is cut back by 2 bases and J by 1 base, with 5 bases in the junction unmatched. Reading from cysteine to phenylalanine, the CDR3 counts 16 amino acids. This entry keeps only the CDR3 DNA: 48 bases, framed from base 1. The receptor was isolated from a man aged 50-60 years with acute or convalescent COVID-19. The chain is encoded by TRBV18 joined to TRBJ2-7; 10 central nucleotides agree with TRBD2. The sequenced sample consisted of peripheral blood. The CDR3: CASSPRGLADSYEQYF. Read as DNA, the sequence is TGTGCCAGCTCACCAAGAGGACTAGCGGATTCCTACGAGCAGTACTTC.